This T cell receptor (beta chain) came from a study of vaccination and CD4 T cells after COVID-19. General study points: Convalescent patients' vaccine-specific clones were spike mono-reactive in 304 of 307 cases.

Cultured CD4+ T-cell DNA underwent Oncomine TCR Beta short-read sequencing. Using the QIAamp micro DNA kit, genomic DNA was extracted from the CD4+ T cells that had been cultured. A single record per CDR3 protein comes from TCRdb applying MiXCR to the PCR reads. The table shows 7,000 or so distinct CDR3 sequences, with about three quarters occurring only once. The treatment here: approximately nine-day PBMC culture with coronavirus spike peptide pools or control peptides (ViraFEST assay). Peptide pool stimulation in ViraFEST expanded antigen-specific T cells, whose TCRs were then sequenced. There were positive PCR dates ranging from March to December 2020, all predating US Alpha, Beta and Delta variants. Worth noting for this clonotype: Its antigen is unknown.

CDR1 and CDR2 (germline): MDHEN, SYDVKM. Trimming shortened V by 6 bases and J by 0 bases, and 17 bases separated the two germline ends. The CDR3 length is 16 residues. The V gene is TRBV28, the J gene TRBJ1-1, with a possible D match to TRBD1 (5 bases). Sequenced sample: CD4+ T cells from blood, cultured in vitro. This sequence was found in a human donor who had recovered from COVID-19. DNA for the CDR3: TGTGCCAGCAGCCGGGGCAGGGTGTATTTGAACACTGAAGCTTTCTTT. Translating gives CASSRGRVYLNTEAFF.